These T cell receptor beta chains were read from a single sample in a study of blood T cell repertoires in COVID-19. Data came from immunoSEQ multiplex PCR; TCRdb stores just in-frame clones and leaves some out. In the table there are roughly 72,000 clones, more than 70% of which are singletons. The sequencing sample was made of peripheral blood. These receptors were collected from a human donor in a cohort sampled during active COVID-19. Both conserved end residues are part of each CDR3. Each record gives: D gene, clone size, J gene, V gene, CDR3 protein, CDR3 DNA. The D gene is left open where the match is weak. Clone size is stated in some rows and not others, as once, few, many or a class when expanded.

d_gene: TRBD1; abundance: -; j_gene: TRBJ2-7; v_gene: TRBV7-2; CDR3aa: CASSSDRGLSNEQYF; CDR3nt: TGTGCCAGCAGCTCGGACAGGGGGCTTTCAAACGAGCAGTACTTC
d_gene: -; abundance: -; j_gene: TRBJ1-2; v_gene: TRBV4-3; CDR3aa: CASSQEGGGIGYTF; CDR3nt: TGCGCCAGCAGCCAAGAGGGGGGAGGGATCGGCTACACCTTC
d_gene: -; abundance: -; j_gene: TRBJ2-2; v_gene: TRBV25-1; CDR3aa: CASSESGELFF; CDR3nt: TGTGCCAGCAGTGAATCTGGGGAGCTGTTTTTT
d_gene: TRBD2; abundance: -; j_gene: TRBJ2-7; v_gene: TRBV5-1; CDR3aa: CASSLAGFRDEQYF; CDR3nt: TGCGCCAGCAGCTTAGCGGGGTTTCGGGACGAGCAGTACTTC
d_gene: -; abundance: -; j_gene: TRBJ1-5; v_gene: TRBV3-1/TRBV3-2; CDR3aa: CASSRGSSNQPQHF; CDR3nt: TGTGCCAGCAGCCGAGGGAGTAGCAATCAGCCCCAGCATTTT
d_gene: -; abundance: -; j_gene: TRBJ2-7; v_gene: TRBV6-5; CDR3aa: CASSPRGMGEQYF; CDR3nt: TGTGCCAGCTCGCCACGGGGTATGGGCGAGCAGTACTTC
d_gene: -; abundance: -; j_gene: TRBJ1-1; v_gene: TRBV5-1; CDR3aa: CASSFRPGTEAFF; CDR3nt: TGCGCCAGCAGCTTTCGACCGGGGACTGAAGCTTTCTTT
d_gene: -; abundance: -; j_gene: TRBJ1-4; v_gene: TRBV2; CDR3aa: CASSVGGGGSTNEKLFF; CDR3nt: TGTGCCAGCAGTGTTGGGGGCGGGGGATCGACTAATGAAAAACTGTTTTTT
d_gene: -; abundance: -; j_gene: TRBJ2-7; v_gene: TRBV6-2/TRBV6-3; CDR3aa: CASSKSAYEQYF; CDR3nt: TGTGCCAGCAGTAAGTCAGCCTACGAGCAGTACTTC
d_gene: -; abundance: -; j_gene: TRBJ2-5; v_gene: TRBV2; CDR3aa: CASSINKGQETQYF; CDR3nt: TGTGCCAGCAGTATAAACAAGGGGCAAGAGACCCAGTACTTC
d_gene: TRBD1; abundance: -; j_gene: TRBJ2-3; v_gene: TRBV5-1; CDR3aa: CASSLGDRGPTDTQYF; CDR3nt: TGCGCCAGCAGCTTGGGGGACAGGGGCCCCACAGATACGCAGTATTTT
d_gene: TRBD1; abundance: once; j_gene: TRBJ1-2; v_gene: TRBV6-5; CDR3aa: CASSDPRTGMGGYTF; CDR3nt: TGTGCCAGCAGCGATCCCCGGACAGGGATGGGGGGCTACACCTTC
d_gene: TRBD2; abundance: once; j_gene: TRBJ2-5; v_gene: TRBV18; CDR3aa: CASSASGRSETQYF; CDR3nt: TGTGCCAGCTCAGCTAGCGGGAGGTCGGAGACCCAGTACTTC
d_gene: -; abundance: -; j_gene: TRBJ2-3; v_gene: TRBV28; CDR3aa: CASSSAGLATDTQYF; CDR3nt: TGTGCCAGCAGTTCCGCGGGCCTCGCCACAGATACGCAGTATTTT
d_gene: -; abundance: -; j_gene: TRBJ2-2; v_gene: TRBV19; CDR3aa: CASNQEVNTGELFF; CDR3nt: TGTGCCAGTAATCAGGAGGTGAACACCGGGGAGCTGTTTTTT
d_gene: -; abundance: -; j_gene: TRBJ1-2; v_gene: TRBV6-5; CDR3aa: CASSYSETGSTTF; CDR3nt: TGTGCCAGCAGTTACTCTGAGACAGGCTCAACCACCTTC
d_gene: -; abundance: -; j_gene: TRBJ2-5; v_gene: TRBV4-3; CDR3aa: CASSQVIGSGEETQYF; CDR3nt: TGCGCCAGCAGCCAAGTCATAGGGTCAGGGGAAGAGACCCAGTACTTC
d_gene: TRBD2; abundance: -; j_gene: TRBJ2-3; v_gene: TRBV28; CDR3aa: CASSSGLAGGTSDTQYF; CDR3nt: TGTGCCAGCAGTTCCGGACTAGCGGGAGGGACCTCAGATACGCAGTATTTT
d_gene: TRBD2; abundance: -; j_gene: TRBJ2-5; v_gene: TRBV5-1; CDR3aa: CASSTSTSRQETQYF; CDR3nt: TGCGCCAGCAGCACATCGACTAGCCGCCAAGAGACCCAGTACTTC
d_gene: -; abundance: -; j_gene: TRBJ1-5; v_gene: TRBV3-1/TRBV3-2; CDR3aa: CASSQSLNSNQPQHF; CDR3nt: TGTGCCAGCAGCCAATCCCTTAATAGCAATCAGCCCCAGCATTTT
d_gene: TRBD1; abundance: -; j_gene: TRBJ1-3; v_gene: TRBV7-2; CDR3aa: CASQARLDRVGNTIYF; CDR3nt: TGTGCCAGCCAAGCACGTTTGGACAGGGTTGGAAACACCATATATTTT
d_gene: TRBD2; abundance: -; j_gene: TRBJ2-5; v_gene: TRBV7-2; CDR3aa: CASRARGLETQYF; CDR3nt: TGTGCCAGCAGGGCGCGGGGGTTGGAGACCCAGTACTTC
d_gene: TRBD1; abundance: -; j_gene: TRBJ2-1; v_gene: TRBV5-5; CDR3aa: CASSRDRVGYNEQFF; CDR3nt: TGTGCCAGCAGTAGAGACAGGGTGGGGTACAATGAGCAGTTCTTC
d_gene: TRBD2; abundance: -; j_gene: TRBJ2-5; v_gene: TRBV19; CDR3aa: CASSRTSGQETQYF; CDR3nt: TGTGCCAGTAGCAGGACTAGCGGACAAGAGACCCAGTACTTC
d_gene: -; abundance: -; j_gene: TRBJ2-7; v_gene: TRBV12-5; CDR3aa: CASARQVSYEQYF; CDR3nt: TGTGCTAGTGCCCGACAGGTTAGCTACGAGCAGTACTTC
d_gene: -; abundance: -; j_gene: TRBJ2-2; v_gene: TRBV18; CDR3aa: CASSRRLTNTGELFF; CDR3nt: TGTGCCAGCTCACGAAGACTAACTAACACCGGGGAGCTGTTTTTT
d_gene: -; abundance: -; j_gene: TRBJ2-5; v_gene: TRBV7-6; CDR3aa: CASSLVWGVGQETQYF; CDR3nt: TGTGCCAGCAGCTTAGTCTGGGGAGTCGGGCAAGAGACCCAGTACTTC
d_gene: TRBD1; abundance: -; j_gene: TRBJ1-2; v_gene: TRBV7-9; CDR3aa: CASSPGQGGYTF; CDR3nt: TGTGCCAGCAGCCCTGGACAGGGAGGCTACACCTTC
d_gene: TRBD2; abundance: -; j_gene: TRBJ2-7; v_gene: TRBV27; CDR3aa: CASSSLAGGPSEQYF; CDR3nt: TGTGCCAGCAGTTCATTAGCGGGAGGGCCGTCGGAGCAGTACTTC
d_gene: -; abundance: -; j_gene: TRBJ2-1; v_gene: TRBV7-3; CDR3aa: CASSVHWSSYNEQFF; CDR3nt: TGTGCCAGCAGCGTGCACTGGAGCTCCTACAATGAGCAGTTCTTC
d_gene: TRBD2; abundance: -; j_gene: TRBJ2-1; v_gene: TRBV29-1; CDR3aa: CSVLSGRGSYNEQFF; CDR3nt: TGCAGCGTTCTTAGCGGGAGGGGTTCCTACAATGAGCAGTTCTTC